Detailed here is one TCR beta chain. A 1 in 200,000 to 1 in 1 million T cell depth was the sequencing target. Using immunoSEQ multiplex PCR, the repertoire was profiled, and TCRdb retains in-frame clones only, with some absent. The table has some 130,000 clones, 75% to 90% seen once. The entry originates in a study of cytotoxic CD8 clonotypes in ibrutinib-treated CLL. Background on the study: Overall, 25 or so responses were partial and 2 complete; following median roughly 70 months, around 15 patients stayed remitted and roughly twelve progressed.

This CDR3 spans 15 amino acids. The trim removed 2 bases at V and 3 bases at J, leaving 5 bases unmatched. Germline-derived CDR1 and CDR2 are SGHRS and YFSETQ. The receptor comes from a human donor with chronic lymphocytic leukemia. Sequenced here: PBMCs, sampled after 24 months of ibrutinib treatment. This sequence joins TRBV5-1 and TRBJ2-5; 9 nucleotides align to TRBD2. The CDR3 coding sequence is TGCGCCAGCAGCTTACCGGGACTAGCCGAAGAGACCCAGTACTTC. Translated, it gives CASSLPGLAEETQYF.